This is a list of T cell receptor beta chains from one sample in a study of blood T cell repertoires in COVID-19. Some clones are missing from TCRdb's copy, which holds only in-frame ones; the method was immunoSEQ multiplex PCR. The sample holds some 88,000 clones; about 76% are singletons and the top ten take approximately 24%. The sequencing input was peripheral blood. The receptors here all came from a human donor in a cohort sampled during active COVID-19. Each CDR3 is given with its conserved first and last residue. A D gene is named only where the DNA matches it firmly. Size tells how often a clone was seen (once, few, many) or the class of an expanded clone, and some rows leave it out.

DNA	CDR3	size	V	J	D
TGTGCCAGTAGTAAATCTCCTCTTAGCAATCAGCCCCAGCATTTT	CASSKSPLSNQPQHF	few	TRBV19	TRBJ1-5	NA
TGTGCCAGCACTAATCTCGGCAGGGAAGATTCACCCCTCCACTTT	CASTNLGREDSPLHF	NA	TRBV28	TRBJ1-6	NA
TGTGCCAGCAGCTCGACACTACAGGGATATGGCTACACCTTC	CASSSTLQGYGYTF	few	TRBV7-9	TRBJ1-2	NA
TGTGCCAGCAGCGTAGCGCCGGGACAGGGCTCCTACGAGCAGTACTTC	CASSVAPGQGSYEQYF	NA	TRBV7-8	TRBJ2-7	TRBD1
TGTGCCAGCACTACGAACTCAAGGGGTCAGCCCCAGCATTTT	CASTTNSRGQPQHF	once	TRBV19	TRBJ1-5	NA
TGTGCCAGCACTCCCCAGGGGGAGAGCCAAGAGACCCAGTACTTC	CASTPQGESQETQYF	NA	TRBV6-5	TRBJ2-5	TRBD1
TGTGCCAGCAGCCAAGAAGGGGCGGCTAACTATGGCTACACCTTC	CASSQEGAANYGYTF	NA	TRBV3-1/TRBV3-2	TRBJ1-2	NA
TGTGCCAGCAGTTTAGATTTTGGAGGACCGAACTCCTACGAGCAGTACTTC	CASSLDFGGPNSYEQYF	NA	TRBV28	TRBJ2-7	NA
TGTGCCATCAGTGATTCTAGCTCTGGAAACACCATATATTTT	CAISDSSSGNTIYF	NA	TRBV10-3	TRBJ1-3	NA
TGTGCCAGCAGCCAAGCCTTGGGGAGGGGCCAAGAGACCCAGTACTTC	CASSQALGRGQETQYF	NA	TRBV14	TRBJ2-5	TRBD2
TGTGCCAGCACCCGGACAGGGAGCTACGAGCAGTACTTC	CASTRTGSYEQYF	few	TRBV12-3/TRBV12-4	TRBJ2-7	TRBD1
TGCAGCGTGGAACCTAGCGGGAGAGGCGATGAGCAGTTCTTC	CSVEPSGRGDEQFF	NA	TRBV29-1	TRBJ2-1	TRBD2
TGTGCCAGCAGAAAGGACAGGGCCAACTATGGCTACACCTTC	CASRKDRANYGYTF	NA	TRBV5-4	TRBJ1-2	TRBD1
TGTGCCAGCAGCCAGTCCGGGAGCACGGAGACCCAGTACTTC	CASSQSGSTETQYF	NA	TRBV3-1/TRBV3-2	TRBJ2-5	NA
TGTGCCAGCAGCGGAATGGGACAGGGATATTTGGAGACCCAGTACTTC	CASSGMGQGYLETQYF	NA	TRBV5-6	TRBJ2-5	TRBD1
TGTGCCACAGGGACTAGCGGGAACACCGGGGAGCTGTTTTTT	CATGTSGNTGELFF	NA	TRBV24-1	TRBJ2-2	TRBD2
TGTGCCAGCGCTTTCCAGGGAGGCTACACCTTC	CASAFQGGYTF	NA	TRBV28	TRBJ1-2	NA
TGTGCCAGCAGCCAAGTAGGGGACACTGAAGCTTTCTTT	CASSQVGDTEAFF	NA	TRBV3-1/TRBV3-2	TRBJ1-1	NA
TGTGCCAGCATCCCACCTAGTGGGGCGCAAGCTTTCTTT	CASIPPSGAQAFF	few	TRBV2	TRBJ1-1	NA
TGTGCCAGCAGCGTAGTAAGTCTAGCCAGTGAGCAGTTCTTC	CASSVVSLASEQFF	few	TRBV9	TRBJ2-1	NA
TGTGCCAGCAGCCTACGGGACAGGGACTACGAGCAGTACTTC	CASSLRDRDYEQYF	once	TRBV11-1	TRBJ2-7	TRBD1
TGTGCCACCAGTGATTCCGGGACTAGCGGAATCTACGAGCAGTACTTC	CATSDSGTSGIYEQYF	NA	TRBV24-1	TRBJ2-7	TRBD2
TGTGCCAGCAGTTTTGCTGGACTACCGATACAAACGGGGTACAATGAGCAGTTCTTC	CASSFAGLPIQTGYNEQFF	medium-sized	TRBV27	TRBJ2-1	NA
TGTGCCAGCAGTCCAGGACTAGCGGGAGCCTACGAGCAGTACTTC	CASSPGLAGAYEQYF	NA	TRBV9	TRBJ2-7	TRBD2
TGTGCCAGTAGTATAGGCCGGAGTTATGGCTACACCTTC	CASSIGRSYGYTF	once	TRBV19	TRBJ1-2	NA
TGTGCCAGCAGCGTTGGGACAGGGATCTCTGGAAACACCATATATTTT	CASSVGTGISGNTIYF	NA	TRBV9	TRBJ1-3	TRBD1
TGTGCCACCAGTGAGCCTGGACGGGGGTATGGCTACACCTTC	CATSEPGRGYGYTF	NA	TRBV24-1	TRBJ1-2	NA
TGTGCCAGTAGTAAGCTAGCGGGAGGAAGTGAGACCCAGTACTTC	CASSKLAGGSETQYF	NA	TRBV19	TRBJ2-5	TRBD2
TGTGCCACCAGTGATCCAACAGACTACGAGCAGTACTTC	CATSDPTDYEQYF	NA	TRBV24-1	TRBJ2-7	NA
TGTGCCGGACAGGGACGATCCTACGAGCAGTACTTC	CAGQGRSYEQYF	NA	TRBV11-2	TRBJ2-7	TRBD1
TGTGCCAGCAGACTACAGGGAAGGGAGACCCAGTACTTC	CASRLQGRETQYF	NA	TRBV5-6	TRBJ2-5	NA
TGTGCCAGCAGCTTGCCCCTAGCGGCGCAGTTCTTC	CASSLPLAAQFF	NA	TRBV7-2	TRBJ2-1	TRBD2
TGTGCCAGCAGTTTACCCCCCCAACTAGCGGGAGGGCCGAGGGCAGATACGCAGTATTTT	CASSLPPQLAGGPRADTQYF	NA	TRBV28	TRBJ2-3	TRBD2
TGTGCCAGCAGCTTAGAGGGTGACGGGAGCGAGTTCTTC	CASSLEGDGSEFF	NA	TRBV7-9	TRBJ2-1	NA
TGTGCCAGCAGCCCGGGAGTCGGGGAGCAGTACTTC	CASSPGVGEQYF	NA	TRBV14	TRBJ2-7	NA
TGTGCCATCAGTCGACAGAGAAATGAAGCTTTCTTT	CAISRQRNEAFF	NA	TRBV10-3	TRBJ1-1	NA
TGTGCCAGCAGTCGAGACTGGAACAATGAGCAGTTCTTC	CASSRDWNNEQFF	once	TRBV5-4	TRBJ2-1	NA
TGTGCCAGCAGCCCTCTAGGGGGGGTTAGGATGAACACTGAAGCTTTCTTT	CASSPLGGVRMNTEAFF	NA	TRBV28	TRBJ1-1	NA
TGTGCCAGCAGGTACAGGGAAGCTTTCTTT	CASRYREAFF	NA	TRBV28	TRBJ1-1	NA
TGTGCCAGCAGCCAAGATCGTGGGACTAGAGATACAGATACGCAGTATTTT	CASSQDRGTRDTDTQYF	NA	TRBV4-2	TRBJ2-3	TRBD2
TGTGCCAGCAAAGGACTAGCGGGAGTGAGAGAGACCCAGTACTTC	CASKGLAGVRETQYF	NA	TRBV2	TRBJ2-5	TRBD2
TGTGCCAGCAGATGGACACCTTTTGAAGCTTTCTTT	CASRWTPFEAFF	NA	TRBV30	TRBJ1-1	NA
TGTGCCAGCAGCTTGGCGGGACTAGCGACCTACGAGCAGTACTTC	CASSLAGLATYEQYF	NA	TRBV7-8	TRBJ2-7	TRBD2
TGTGCCAGCAGCTTGAGAGGGATAGGAACAGATACGCAGTATTTT	CASSLRGIGTDTQYF	NA	TRBV5-4	TRBJ2-3	NA
TGTGCCGCCTCGGGGGCAGATCGGACTAGCGGGAGGGTAAGGGCCGGGGAGCTGTTTTTT	CAASGADRTSGRVRAGELFF	NA	TRBV21-1	TRBJ2-2	NA